A single sample gave rise to the 5 T cell receptor beta chains below, sequenced in a study of post-analysis software for immune sequencing data. Study-level results: Included in a set of five TRBV segments more frequent in patients than controls were TRBV5-6, TRBV5-1 and TRBV20-1.

Their recognized antigens are unknown. Unique molecular identifiers had been added to the TCR beta cDNA libraries. TCRdb called the PCR reads again in MiXCR, with one record for every CDR3 protein. Of about 430,000 distinct CDR3 sequences listed, less than 40% are singletons. Sequencing was carried out using blood. Source of these receptors: a girl aged 2 to 9 with multiple sclerosis.

The chain recombines TRBV10-1 with TRBJ2-7, with D possibly called TRBD1 or TRBD2 (5 bases each). Germline V gives CDR1 WNHNN, CDR2 SYGVQD (reference sequence). V lost 0 bases and J lost 3, with 12 bases in between. The CDR3 spans 15 residues. The CDR3 spells CASSESSGRDYEQYF. For the CDR3, the DNA is TGCGCCAGCAGTGAGTCGTCGGGACGAGACTACGAGCAGTACTTC.

This clonotype turned up a few times. This CDR3 is CSAHDEVAGTDTQYF. The CDR3 DNA is TGCAGTGCACACGACGAGGTAGCGGGCACAGATACGCAGTATTTT. The rearrangement uses TRBV20-1 and TRBJ2-3; D is possibly TRBD2 (6 bases). Trimming left V 6 bases short and J 1 base short, with 17 bases between. The CDR3 spans 15 residues. The germline gives CDR1 DFQATT, CDR2 SNEGSKA (reference sequence).

This rearrangement joins TRBV7-2 to TRBJ1-1; D is unresolved. Germline CDR1 and CDR2: SGHTA and FQGNSA. The CDR3 extends over 14 amino acids. The germline V and J ends were trimmed by 3 bases and 6 bases, with 14 bases remaining between them. This chain's CDR3 is CASSLRAAVPEAFF. CDR3 nucleotides: TGTGCCAGCAGCTTGAGGGCAGCAGTCCCTGAAGCTTTCTTT.

This clonotype appeared a few times. CDR3 DNA sequence: TGTGCCAGCAGTTCCCACAGGGACACTGAAGCTTTCTTT. It codes for CASSSHRDTEAFF. The rearrangement uses TRBV6-2 or TRBV6-3 and TRBJ1-1; D might be TRBD1 (6 bases). Between the trimmed V and J ends, which lost 4 bases and 3 bases, there was a span of 9 bases. Germline values: CDR1 MNHEY, CDR2 SVGEGT. CDR3 size: 13 residues.

A remark on this clonotype: Compared with germline, one end of the junction differs, possibly owing to a read error. The chain links TRBV12-3 or TRBV12-4 to TRBJ2-3; the D gene is possibly TRBD2 (7 bases). The CDR3 has 17 residues. CDR3 in amino acids: CVSSLDGRGANTDAQYF. CDR3 bases: TGTGTCAGCAGTTTGGATGGGAGGGGGGCAAACACAGATGCGCAGTATTTT.